The rows below give T cell receptor beta chains drawn from one sample of a study of blood T cell repertoires in COVID-19. Sequencing was performed with immunoSEQ multiplex PCR; in TCRdb, only in-frame clones are kept and a portion is missing. The repertoire includes about 160,000 clones, around four fifths of them detected once, and about 4% sits in the top ten. Sequenced input: PBMCs or T cells enriched from blood (not recorded which). The receptors stem from a woman aged 50 to 60 in a cohort exposed to, infected with or recovered from COVID-19 (not recorded which). Each CDR3 is given with its conserved first and last residue. The order of the fields is D gene, J gene, V gene, clone size, CDR3 DNA, CDR3 protein. D genes are given only for firm matches. The size of a clone is reported for some rows only, either as once, few or many, or as a class for expanded clones.

TRBD1	TRBJ1-6	TRBV7-3	few	TGTGCCAGCAGCTCCGGACAGGCCGATAATTCACCCCTCCACTTT	CASSSGQADNSPLHF
-	TRBJ2-1	TRBV19	-	TGTGCCAGTAGTCGGGCCTACAATGAGCAGTTCTTC	CASSRAYNEQFF
TRBD1	TRBJ1-3	TRBV28	-	TGTGCCAGCAGTTTATTCGGGACAGGGGTCTCTGGAAACACCATATATTTT	CASSLFGTGVSGNTIYF
-	TRBJ1-1	TRBV7-2	-	TGTGCCAGCAGCTTAGAGAATTCCCGCGACACTGAAGCTTTCTTT	CASSLENSRDTEAFF
-	TRBJ1-4	TRBV4-2	-	TGTGCCAGTAGCACAGCCACTAATGAAAAACTGTTTTTT	CASSTATNEKLFF
TRBD1	TRBJ2-1	TRBV9	few	TGTGCCAGCAGCGCCGGAACCGGGACAGGCTACAATGAGCAGTTCTTC	CASSAGTGTGYNEQFF
-	TRBJ2-7	TRBV19	-	TGTGCCAGTAGTACCACCGGCGGCGAGCAGTACTTC	CASSTTGGEQYF
-	TRBJ2-5	TRBV19	-	TGTGCCAGTAGGGACTACAAGGCCTACCAAGAGACCCAGTACTTC	CASRDYKAYQETQYF
-	TRBJ1-2	TRBV23-1	-	TGCGCCAGCAGTCAATTAACGGATGGCTACACCTTC	CASSQLTDGYTF
-	TRBJ2-3	TRBV4-2	-	TGTGCCAGCAGCCAAGAACGGCGGGGCGGCACAGATACGCAGTATTTT	CASSQERRGGTDTQYF
TRBD2	TRBJ2-1	TRBV4-3	-	TGCGCCAGCAGCCAGAAGGTAGGACTAGCGGACAATGAGCAGTTCTTC	CASSQKVGLADNEQFF
TRBD2	TRBJ2-1	TRBV27	-	TGTGCCAGCAGCCTAGCGGGGGGGGGTGAGCAGTTCTTC	CASSLAGGGEQFF
TRBD1	TRBJ1-6	TRBV7-9	-	TGTGCCAGCAGCTTGACCGGGACAGCTAATTCACCCCTCCACTTT	CASSLTGTANSPLHF
-	TRBJ1-4	TRBV18	-	TGTGCCAGCTCACCAGGGAGCCAACGGGTAGATGAAAAACTGTTTTTT	CASSPGSQRVDEKLFF
-	TRBJ1-2	TRBV10-3	-	TGTGCCATCAGCGAAAACACGGCCGGGACTGGGGATGGCTACACCTTC	CAISENTAGTGDGYTF
TRBD2	TRBJ2-3	TRBV2	-	TGTGCCAGCAGAGTGGCGGGAGGCCTCACAGATACGCAGTATTTT	CASRVAGGLTDTQYF
-	TRBJ2-7	TRBV6-2/TRBV6-3	-	TGTGCCAGCAGTTTATTAGGACAGAGGTACGAGCAGTACTTC	CASSLLGQRYEQYF
TRBD1	TRBJ1-1	TRBV3-1/TRBV3-2	once	TGTGCCAGCAGCCAAAGGACCCGGGACAGGGGTTTGAGAGCTTTCTTT	CASSQRTRDRGLRAFF
TRBD1	TRBJ1-3	TRBV27	once	TGTGCCAGCAGTTTGACAGGGGTGTCCGGAAACACCATATATTTT	CASSLTGVSGNTIYF
TRBD1	TRBJ1-2	TRBV5-1	-	TGCGCCAGCACGCGGACAGGGGATATCTCTAACTATGGCTACACCTTC	CASTRTGDISNYGYTF
-	TRBJ2-7	TRBV28	once	TGTGCCAGCACACCTTTCTCGTTGCTAGCGCCAACCTACGAGCAGTACTTC	CASTPFSLLAPTYEQYF
-	TRBJ2-7	TRBV4-2	-	TGTGCCAGCAGCCAGCGGGACAGCGGTGCCTACGAGCAGTACTTC	CASSQRDSGAYEQYF
TRBD1	TRBJ1-3	TRBV5-6	-	TGTGCCAGCAGCAGACCGACAGGGACTGGAAACACCATATATTTT	CASSRPTGTGNTIYF
-	TRBJ2-5	TRBV24-1	-	TGTGCCACCAGTGATTTGATCGGTAGCGGACAAGAGACCCAGTACTTC	CATSDLIGSGQETQYF
TRBD1	TRBJ1-2	TRBV28	-	TGTGCCAGCAGGCCACCGGGACAGGGGGCAGGCGGCTATGGCTACACCTTC	CASRPPGQGAGGYGYTF
TRBD1	TRBJ1-4	TRBV28	-	TGTGCCTCCGGGACAGGCAACGAAAAACTGTTTTTT	CASGTGNEKLFF
TRBD1	TRBJ2-3	TRBV11-2	-	TGTGCCAGCAGCTTCGGGGCAGGGGGCCCAGATACGCAGTATTTT	CASSFGAGGPDTQYF
-	TRBJ2-2	TRBV6-5	-	TGTGCCAGCAGAAGAGTCACCGCGAACACCGGGGAGCTGTTTTTT	CASRRVTANTGELFF
-	TRBJ1-3	TRBV18	-	TGTGCCAGCTCTCCCGAATCAGGAAGCTCTGGAAACACCATATATTTT	CASSPESGSSGNTIYF
-	TRBJ1-2	TRBV7-6	-	TGTGCCAGCAGCCAGGACAGAAGCCGGGGCTACACCTTC	CASSQDRSRGYTF
-	TRBJ2-3	TRBV7-3	few	TGTGCCAGCAGCCGTCAAGCTTCATTCACAGATACGCAGTATTTT	CASSRQASFTDTQYF
-	TRBJ2-2	TRBV23-1	-	TGCGCCAGCAGTCAATCGTTGGGGCCAGGGGTCACCGGGGAGCTGTTTTTT	CASSQSLGPGVTGELFF
TRBD2	TRBJ2-1	TRBV19	-	TGTGCCAGTAGTCCTAGCGGGAATTTGGCGTTCTTC	CASSPSGNLAFF
TRBD2	TRBJ2-1	TRBV19	-	TGTGCCAGTATAGCGGGGGATTCCTACAATGAGCAGTTCTTC	CASIAGDSYNEQFF
-	TRBJ2-7	TRBV30	-	TGTGCCTGGAGTGGCTTACAGGGTTACGGCGACGAGCAGTACTTC	CAWSGLQGYGDEQYF
-	TRBJ2-5	TRBV2	-	TGTGCCAGCAGACAGGGCTCTGGCCAAGAGACCCAGTACTTC	CASRQGSGQETQYF
TRBD1	TRBJ2-1	TRBV28	-	TGTGCCAGCAGTTCTCGGGACAGACACTACAATGAGCAGTTCTTC	CASSSRDRHYNEQFF
-	TRBJ2-2	TRBV7-2	-	TGTGCCAGCAGCTTGAGCTGGAGCACCGGGGAGCTGTTTTTT	CASSLSWSTGELFF
-	TRBJ2-1	TRBV5-1	-	TGCGCCAGCAGCTTGGTAGGCGGGGCGAGTGAGCAGTTCTTC	CASSLVGGASEQFF
-	TRBJ1-5	TRBV4-3	-	TGCGCCAGCAGCCAGGCCGAGGGTCGTGGTCAGCCCCAGCATTTT	CASSQAEGRGQPQHF
-	TRBJ1-2	TRBV7-2	-	TGTGCCAGCAGCTTAGTCTCCCGGGCCCCGGGAGGGGGAGGGAATGGCTACACCTTC	CASSLVSRAPGGGGNGYTF
TRBD2	TRBJ2-7	TRBV28	-	TGTGCCAGCACCGATAGCGGGGTTTCCTACGAGCAGTACTTC	CASTDSGVSYEQYF
TRBD1	TRBJ2-7	TRBV28	-	TGTGCCAGCAGTTTGGACAGGGTGAAAAGGGAGCAGTACTTC	CASSLDRVKREQYF
-	TRBJ2-3	TRBV5-4	-	TGTGCCAGCAGCACGGGACTCAACACAGATACGCAGTATTTT	CASSTGLNTDTQYF
TRBD1	TRBJ1-2	TRBV7-9	-	TGTGCCAGCAGCTTAGGGACAGGGAACTACACCTTC	CASSLGTGNYTF
-	TRBJ1-2	TRBV14	-	TGTGCCAGCAGTAGTGCGGGAGGTCGGGACACAGGATTCTATGGCTACACCTTC	CASSSAGGRDTGFYGYTF
TRBD1	TRBJ1-1	TRBV7-3	few	TGTGCCAGCAGCTCCGCGGGCAGGGGGAAAACTGAAGCTTTCTTT	CASSSAGRGKTEAFF
TRBD1	TRBJ1-2	TRBV15	-	TGTGCCACCAGTATGGGACAGGGGGCTAACTATGGCTACACCTTC	CATSMGQGANYGYTF
-	TRBJ2-1	TRBV27	-	TGTGCCAGCAGTTTAAGTGGCGGGCCATTCTACAATGAGCAGTTCTTC	CASSLSGGPFYNEQFF
TRBD1	TRBJ2-4	TRBV7-8	-	TGTGCCAGCAGCTTAGGAGGGGGCAAGAACATTCAGTACTTC	CASSLGGGKNIQYF
TRBD2	TRBJ2-5	TRBV15	-	TGTGCCACCAGGAATGGCGGGGGAGGAGAGACCCAGTACTTC	CATRNGGGGETQYF
-	TRBJ1-5	TRBV30	-	TGTGCCTGGAGTGTAGGGGGGGACAGCAATCAGCCCCAGCATTTT	CAWSVGGDSNQPQHF
-	TRBJ1-2	TRBV5-6	-	TGTGCCAGCAGCTTTGCGGGGGGCTTGGCCGAAAACTATGGCTACACCTTC	CASSFAGGLAENYGYTF
-	TRBJ2-3	TRBV7-6	-	TGTGCCAGCAGCTTAGGCGGCGCTGTCCAAGATACGCAGTATTTT	CASSLGGAVQDTQYF
TRBD2	TRBJ2-5	TRBV7-6	-	TGTGCCAGCAGCGTCTCCGGGACTAGCGGGTACCAAGAGACCCAGTACTTC	CASSVSGTSGYQETQYF